The 21 T cell receptor beta chains in this list originate from one sample, sequenced in a study of OX40 agonist ivuxolimab in advanced cancers. Repertoires were generated with immunoSEQ multiplex PCR, while TCRdb's copy carries only in-frame clones and drops some. This sample has some 87,000 clones; more than 70% occur once, and the top ten carry around 0.7%. The specimen comprised CD4+ or CD8+ T cells sorted from blood, sampled in a trial of the OX40 agonist ivuxolimab. The receptors were sampled from an adult with an advanced solid tumor such as melanoma, head and neck, liver or kidney cancer.

This chain links TRBV9 with TRBJ1-2; no clear D. Germline CDR1 SGDLS, CDR2 YYNGEE. There are 15 residues in the CDR3. V was shortened by 6 bases and J by 0 bases, with 15 bases between the two germline ends. CDR3 in DNA: TGTGCCAGCACTCTAGGGATCGCGGCTAACTATGGCTACACCTTC. Its translation is CASTLGIAANYGYTF.

V is TRBV11-2 and J is TRBJ2-7; 7 nucleotides line up with TRBD2. Germline V gene lookup returns CDR1 SGHAT and CDR2 FQNNGV. The CDR3 loop spans 17 amino acids. V gave up 3 bases and J gave up 4 bases; unmatched junction bases: 15. This CDR3 is CASSFGRILAGPYEQYF. The DNA for the CDR3 is TGTGCCAGCAGCTTTGGCAGGATATTAGCGGGTCCGTACGAGCAGTACTTC.

This clone has just a few counts. The chain links TRBV7-9 to TRBJ1-3; no firm D call. There are 13 residues in the CDR3. V was clipped by 4 bases and J by 3 bases, with 7 bases between them. Germline V gene data show CDR1 as SEHNR and CDR2 as FQNEAQ (reference sequence). The CDR3 nucleotides are TGTGCCAGCAGCTCTGGGTATGGAAACACCATATATTTT. Protein sequence: CASSSGYGNTIYF.

This rearrangement joins TRBV5-1 to TRBJ1-1, with TRBD1 identical over 7 bases. The V and J ends lost 1 base and 4 bases, in that order; junction bases with no gene match: 10. This CDR3 spans 16 amino acids. Per the germline V gene, CDR1 is SGHRS and CDR2 is YFSETQ. CDR3 in amino acids: CASSLRQGSIGTEAFF. The CDR3 region has the DNA TGCGCCAGCAGCTTGAGACAGGGATCGATTGGCACTGAAGCTTTCTTT.

This clone was counted between two and nine times. V is TRBV7-8 and J is TRBJ2-1; no clear D gene. The V end was cut by 5 bases, the J end by 5 bases, with 7 bases between. Germline-derived CDR1 and CDR2 are SGHVS and FQNEAQ. This CDR3 contains 12 residues. The CDR3 region is CASSPTDNEQFF. CDR3 nucleotide sequence: TGTGCCAGCAGCCCAACGGACAATGAGCAGTTCTTC.

J is TRBJ1-4 and V is TRBV4-1; 7 nucleotides line up with TRBD1. CDR1 and CDR2 from the germline V gene are MGHRA and YSYEKL. Trimming removed 1 base from V and 7 bases from J; junction bases left unmatched: 3. The CDR3 covers 14 residues. This chain's CDR3 is CASSQGGQFEKLFF. The CDR3 DNA reads as TGCGCCAGCAGCCAAGGGGGACAGTTTGAAAAACTGTTTTTT.

The CDR3 DNA follows: TGTGCCAGCAGCTTTGGGGGACAGGCGGAAGAGACCCAGTACTTC. Translating it yields CASSFGGQAEETQYF. The chain has TRBV5-6 and TRBJ2-5, with TRBD1 identical over 8 bases. The V gene end was trimmed by 2 bases and the J gene end by 3 bases; junction bases not matched to a gene: 6. Germline assignment: CDR1 SGHDT and CDR2 YYEEEE. The CDR3 is made up of 15 amino acids.

Regarding this clone: The same CDR3 also results from other DNA sequences found in this sample. V usage is TRBV5-6 and J usage is TRBJ2-3; no clear D. Between the trimmed V and J ends, which lost 2 bases and 4 bases, there was a span of 2 bases. The CDR3 loop spans 11 amino acids. Looked up from germline, CDR1 is SGHDT and CDR2 is YYEEEE. CDR3 sequence reads: CASSFADTQYF. The CDR3, as DNA: TGTGCCAGCAGCTTTGCAGATACGCAGTATTTT.

The gene calls are TRBV7-2 and TRBJ1-2; D uncertain. This CDR3 is built from 13 residues. V dropped 0 bases and J dropped 5 bases, with 7 bases sitting between them. Germline V gene sequence: CDR1 SGHTA, CDR2 FQGNSA. CDR3 bases: TGTGCCAGCAGCTTAGCAGGCGGATATGGCTACACCTTC. It codes for CASSLAGGYGYTF.

The rearrangement joins TRBV5-6 to TRBJ1-2; 11 nucleotides line up with TRBD1. The CDR3 consists of 15 residues. J was trimmed by 7 bases and V by 4 bases; bases with no gene match: 9. Germline V lookup: CDR1 SGHDT, CDR2 YYEEEE. CDR3 residues: CASSPGQGAYRGYTF. The CDR3 region has the DNA TGTGCCAGCAGCCCCGGACAGGGGGCTTACCGTGGCTACACCTTC. Combining the CDR3 with reference TRBV5-6 and TRBJ1-2 gives the whole variable domain DAGVTQSPTHLIKTRGQQVTLRCSPKSGHDTVSWYQQALGQGPQFIFQYYEEEERQRGNFPDRFSGHQFPNYSSELNVNALLLGDSALYLCASSPGQGAYRGYTFGSGTRLTVV.

This chain uses TRBV11-2 with TRBJ1-2, with a weak D call TRBD1 (5 bases). CDR1 is SGHAT, CDR2 FQNNGV, per germline. The V end was cut by 0 bases, the J end by 5 bases, with 10 bases between. The length of the CDR3 is 14 residues. The CDR3 sequence: CASSLDSGGYGYTF. Written as DNA, the CDR3 is TGTGCCAGCAGCTTAGATTCTGGGGGTTATGGCTACACCTTC. The full variable domain, in which reference TRBV11-2 and TRBJ1-2 provide the parts outside the CDR3, is EAGVAQSPRYKIIEKRQSVAFWCNPISGHATLYWYQQILGQGPKLLIQFQNNGVVDDSQLPKDRFSAERLKGVDSTLKIQPAKLEDSAVYLCASSLDSGGYGYTFGSGTRLTVV.

V is TRBV2 and J is TRBJ2-1; D is tentatively TRBD1 or TRBD2 (7 bases each). CDR1 is SNHLY and CDR2 is FYNNEI in the germline V gene. The CDR3 is 12 residues long. V was clipped by 6 bases and J by 15 bases, with 18 bases between them. The CDR3 sequence is CASRREGAMGFF. The DNA of the CDR3 is TGTGCCAGCAGGAGGGAGGGGGCGATGGGGTTCTTC.

The V and J genes are TRBV18 and TRBJ1-3; D ambiguous. Germline V CDR1 and CDR2: KGHSH, LQKENI. V shed 1 base and J shed 4 bases, with 14 bases lying between them. This CDR3 region has 16 residues. Written as DNA, the CDR3 is TGTGCCAGCTCACCACTAAAATTAGGGTCCGGAAACACCATATATTTT. Protein sequence: CASSPLKLGSGNTIYF.

The chain uses TRBV5-1 and TRBJ1-3; D may be TRBD1 (5 bases). Looked up from germline, CDR1 is SGHRS and CDR2 is YFSETQ. With 2 bases removed from V and 4 bases from J, the gap between germline ends came to 13 bases. This CDR3 region has 15 residues. In DNA, the CDR3 is TGCGCCAGCAGCTTCCAGGGATCCGCAGGAAACACCATATATTTT. The encoded protein is CASSFQGSAGNTIYF. Using reference TRBV5-1 and TRBJ1-3 for the parts outside the CDR3, the full variable domain is KAGVTQTPRYLIKTRGQQVTLSCSPISGHRSVSWYQQTPGQGLQFLFEYFSETQRNKGNFPGRFSGRQFSNSRSEMNVSTLELGDSALYLCASSFQGSAGNTIYFGEGSWLTVV.

The chain is built from TRBV12-5 and TRBJ2-1; 9 nucleotides line up with TRBD1. CDR1 and CDR2 (germline): LGHNT, FRNRAP. The CDR3 is 14 amino acids. The junction had 2 bases not matched to a gene; V was cut back by 1 base and J by 7 bases. For the CDR3, the DNA is TGTGCTAGTGGTTTGGGGGACAGGGAGAATGAGCAGTTCTTC. Translating gives CASGLGDRENEQFF. Filled out from reference TRBV12-5 and TRBJ2-1, the complete variable domain reads DARVTQTPRHKVTEMGQEVTMRCQPILGHNTVFWYRQTMMQGLELLAYFRNRAPLDDSGMPKDRFSAEMPDATLATLKIQPSEPRDSAVYFCASGLGDRENEQFFGPGTRLTVL.

The J gene is TRBJ1-2, the V gene TRBV18; D is unclear. V lost 4 bases and J lost 7, with 13 bases in between. CDR3 length: 13 residues. Germline-derived CDR1 and CDR2 are KGHSH and LQKENI. As DNA, the CDR3 is TGTGCCAGCTCACAGACCGAGGACCGTGGCTACACCTTC. Translated, it gives CASSQTEDRGYTF.

The V and J genes are TRBV5-1 and TRBJ1-6; perhaps TRBD1 as D (5 bases). CDR3 length: 15 residues. V lost 1 base and J 8 bases, leaving 13 bases between the germline ends. Germline V gene data show CDR1 as SGHRS and CDR2 as YFSETQ. The CDR3 bases are TGCGCCAGCAGCTTGTCGGCAGGGATTGATTCACCCCTCCACTTT. Encoded protein: CASSLSAGIDSPLHF. Full variable domain (missing parts from reference TRBV5-1 and TRBJ1-6): KAGVTQTPRYLIKTRGQQVTLSCSPISGHRSVSWYQQTPGQGLQFLFEYFSETQRNKGNFPGRFSGRQFSNSRSEMNVSTLELGDSALYLCASSLSAGIDSPLHFGNGTRLTVT.

J is TRBJ2-5 and V is TRBV13; D unresolved. CDR3 length: 12 residues. The V and J ends lost 1 base and 7 bases respectively, with 7 bases between them. The V gene's germline CDR1 is PRHDT and CDR2 FYEKMQ (reference sequence). The CDR3 is CASSLVAATQYF. The CDR3 DNA follows: TGTGCCAGCAGCTTAGTGGCCGCGACCCAGTACTTC.

V usage is TRBV12-5 and J usage is TRBJ2-1; D unclear. The CDR3 extends over 11 amino acids. The V gene's germline CDR1 is LGHNT and CDR2 FRNRAP. Trimming took 6 bases from V and 9 from J, leaving 9 bases between them. CDR3 loop: CASGPPGEQFF. The CDR3 nucleotides are TGTGCTAGTGGCCCCCCAGGTGAGCAGTTCTTC.

This chain joins TRBV5-1 and TRBJ2-3; tentatively, D is TRBD2 (5 bases). The CDR3 consists of 15 residues. Trimming cost V 0 bases and J 6 bases, with 14 bases left between them. CDR1 is SGHRS and CDR2 is YFSETQ in the germline V gene. CDR3 amino acids: CASSLESYPGDTQYF. CDR3 nucleotide sequence: TGCGCCAGCAGCTTGGAGTCTTATCCGGGGGATACGCAGTATTTT.

This chain links TRBV27 with TRBJ1-5; D is possibly TRBD1 (6 bases). The CDR3 has 17 amino acids. Trimming cost V 5 bases and J 2 bases, with 19 bases left between them. Germline CDR1 is MNHEY and CDR2 is SMNVEV (reference sequence). CDR3 DNA: TGTGCCAGCAGTCTGCAGGGGAGGTTTGGAGGCAATCAGCCCCAGCATTTT. Translation gives CASSLQGRFGGNQPQHF.